This T cell receptor (beta chain) appears in the sequencing data of a study of shared clonotypes between healthy human individuals. Only Caucasian adults living in Nashville, Tennessee made up the donor group. When replicate PCRs were run on sorted subsets, they used 150 to 200 ng DNA, approximately 27,000 T cell genomes. The table came from immunoSEQ multiplex PCR; TCRdb's copy has only in-frame clones and leaves some out. The sample includes 2 million to 2.5 million clones, 85% to 95% seen only once; the top ten take about 0.37%. V gave up 6 bases and J gave up 7 bases, with 18 bases separating them. CDR3 length: 15 residues. Germline CDR1 and CDR2: SNHLY and FYNNEI. This clone showed up just once.

The V gene is TRBV2, the J gene TRBJ1-4; D not certain. The receptor comes from a man younger than 30 in good health. Some clones in this sample may be carry-over from other donors' samples. The specimen sequenced was naive CD4+ T cells from PBMCs. Noted subset: CD45RA+ positively selected. The CDR3 sequence is CASSRSPAIIEKLFF. The CDR3, as DNA: TGTGCCAGCAGCCGAAGCCCGGCCATCATTGAAAAACTGTTTTTT.